The clone carrying this TCR beta chain was detected a few times. The antigen is undetermined. These data belong to a study of response to subunit inactivated influenza vaccine. General study points: The authors put forward the suggestion that each seasonal influenza vaccination may bring in only a limited number of new T cells.

The CDR3 contains 14 residues. From germline, CDR1 is MGHDK and CDR2 SYGVNS. Trimming stripped 4 bases from V and 4 bases from J, with 13 bases between. TCRdb ran MiXCR on the RT-PCR reads and lists one entry per CDR3 protein. Among 500,000 to 600,000 distinct CDR3 sequences listed, less than 15% were seen once. Sequencing used PBMCs from blood, obtained about 13 days after vaccination. The V call is TRBV25-1, the J call TRBJ2-5; no firm D call. The sequence was obtained from a man over 45 who received an inactivated influenza vaccine. CDR3 sequence reads: CASSGLTFGETQYF. Here the CDR3 DNA reads TGTGCCAGCAGTGGTTTGACATTTGGAGAGACCCAGTACTTC.